A single sample gave rise to the 15 T cell receptor beta chains below, sequenced in a study of CD8+ T cells in alopecia areata. cDNA prepared by RNA extraction and subsequent reverse transcription served as the template for sequencing. TCRdb's table, derived via immunoSEQ multiplex PCR, lists solely in-frame clones and lacks some. Here the sample spans 150,000 or so clones, around 86% being singletons. The starting material was CD8+ T cells sorted from blood, obtained at week 0. All receptors derive from a human donor with alopecia areata.

The chain joins TRBV29-1 to TRBJ2-1; no clear D gene. CDR3 size: 13 residues. V dropped 2 bases and J dropped 0 bases, with 5 bases sitting between them. Germline V CDR1 and CDR2: SQVTM, ANQGSEA. CDR3 loop: CSVEYRSYNEQFF. In DNA form, the CDR3 reads TGCAGCGTTGAATACCGCTCCTACAATGAGCAGTTCTTC.

The V gene is TRBV29-1, the J gene TRBJ2-2, with 7 bases lining up with TRBD1. The CDR3 runs to 13 residues. Unmatched junction bases numbered 6, after V lost 6 bases and J lost 5 bases. CDR1 SQVTM and CDR2 ANQGSEA come from the germline V gene. The CDR3 region is CSVTRDSTGELFF. The DNA for the CDR3 is TGCAGCGTAACCCGGGACAGTACCGGGGAGCTGTTTTTT.

There are a few counts of this clone. V and J are TRBV27 and TRBJ2-7; possibly TRBD1 or TRBD2 for D (5 bases each). Germline loops: CDR1 MNHEY, CDR2 SMNVEV (reference sequence). Trimming cost V 2 bases and J 0 bases, with 11 bases left between them. The CDR3 extends over 15 amino acids. In DNA, the CDR3 is TGTGCCAGCAGTTTAGAGGGGTCGAGCTCCTACGAGCAGTACTTC. This gives the protein CASSLEGSSSYEQYF.

The gene calls are TRBV5-1 and TRBJ2-3; D not resolved. This CDR3 has 14 residues. Between the trimmed V and J ends, which lost 0 bases and 3 bases, there was a span of 8 bases. CDR1 is SGHRS and CDR2 is YFSETQ in the germline V gene. The CDR3 region has the DNA TGCGCCAGCAGCTTGGGGATAGCAACAGATACGCAGTATTTT. Its protein is CASSLGIATDTQYF.

The chain joins TRBV6-5 to TRBJ2-7; D is undetermined. V lost 2 bases to trimming and J lost 0 bases, with 8 bases between them. The CDR3 spans 14 residues. In germline, CDR1 is MNHEY, CDR2 SVGAGI. The CDR3 coding sequence is TGTGCCAGCAGTTACGAGGCGAGCTCCTACGAGCAGTACTTC. It specifies CASSYEASSYEQYF.

The chain has TRBV27 and TRBJ2-4; D not resolved. From germline, CDR1 is MNHEY and CDR2 SMNVEV (reference sequence). The CDR3 contains 13 residues. Trimming took 0 bases from V and 9 from J, leaving 9 bases between them. The CDR3 here is CASSLSLETIQYF. The CDR3 DNA is TGTGCCAGCAGTTTATCGTTGGAGACCATTCAGTACTTC.

This sequence joins TRBV4-1 and TRBJ2-7, with D hard to call. Germline V gene data show CDR1 as MGHRA and CDR2 as YSYEKL. The CDR3 is 17 amino acids. V gave up 0 bases and J gave up 2 bases, with 17 bases separating them. CDR3 sequence reads: CASSQDLGRMAAYEQYF. DNA of the CDR3: TGCGCCAGCAGCCAAGATCTCGGCAGGATGGCGGCCTACGAGCAGTACTTC.

This chain links TRBV11-3 with TRBJ2-2, with 9 bases identical to TRBD1. Germline V gives CDR1 SGHNT, CDR2 YENEEA. Trimming removed 1 base from V and 4 bases from J; junction bases left unmatched: 4. The CDR3 runs to 16 residues. This chain's CDR3 is CASSLATGGRTGELFF. The DNA of the CDR3 is TGTGCCAGCAGCTTAGCGACAGGGGGGCGCACCGGGGAGCTGTTTTTT.

About this clone itself: The same CDR3 is also encoded by other DNA sequences in this sample. V is TRBV7-9 and J is TRBJ2-7, with 7 bases that match TRBD1. CDR3 length: 12 residues. CDR1 is SEHNR, CDR2 FQNEAQ, per germline (reference sequence). V dropped 5 bases and J dropped 5; count of bases not matched to a gene: 3. The CDR3 nucleotides read TGTGCCAGCAGCCCCCAGGGGGACGAGCAGTACTTC. Translation gives CASSPQGDEQYF.

The rearrangement links TRBV30 to TRBJ1-1; a possible D gene is TRBD1 (6 bases). This CDR3 spans 13 amino acids. V lost 3 bases and J lost 3, with 11 bases in between. Germline CDR1 and CDR2: GTSNPN and SVGIG (reference sequence). The CDR3, as DNA: TGTGCCTGGAGCGCGTCAGGGGACACTGAAGCTTTCTTT. It translates to CAWSASGDTEAFF.

This chain joins TRBV6-5 and TRBJ1-1; 7 bases map to TRBD1. The J segment lost 10 bases and the V segment lost 6 bases, leaving 11 bases of the junction unmatched. Germline V gives CDR1 MNHEY, CDR2 SVGAGI. This CDR3 spans 13 amino acids. The CDR3 nucleotides read TGTGCCAGCAGCCCCACAGGGGATTCTGGAGCTTTCTTT. Its protein is CASSPTGDSGAFF.

The sample holds one count of this clone. The chain combines TRBV2 with TRBJ1-1; no firm D call. Germline lookup yields CDR1 SNHLY and CDR2 FYNNEI. The CDR3 has 13 residues. V was cut by 5 bases and J by 5 bases, with 12 bases left in between. In DNA form, the CDR3 reads TGTGCCAGCAGTTACGGCTCCGGAACTGAAGCTTTCTTT. Translating it yields CASSYGSGTEAFF.

V and J are TRBV2 and TRBJ1-1, with no clear D. Germline CDR1 SNHLY, CDR2 FYNNEI. CDR3 length: 15 residues. Trimming stripped 2 bases from V and 1 base from J, with 11 bases between. The CDR3 here is CASSEMVGSNTEAFF. CDR3 DNA sequence: TGTGCCAGCAGTGAAATGGTGGGATCGAACACTGAAGCTTTCTTT.

The genes are TRBV12-2 and TRBJ1-1. TRBV12-2 is designated a pseudogene. The CDR3 spans 15 residues. CDR3 sequence reads: CASRESREKAFEAFF. The DNA of the CDR3 is TGTGCAAGTCGCGAGTCCAGGGAGAAGGCGTTTGAAGCTTTCTTT.

This chain links TRBV19 with TRBJ2-1; 10 bases agree with TRBD2. This CDR3 comprises 16 residues. The V segment lost 1 base and the J segment 5 bases; nucleotides outside the gene matches: 5. The germline V gene has CDR1 LNHDA and CDR2 SQIVND (reference sequence). The CDR3 DNA is TGTGCCAGTAGTATAGCTGGCCTAGCGGGAGACAATGAGCAGTTCTTC. This gives the protein CASSIAGLAGDNEQFF.